This T cell receptor (beta chain) was recovered during a study of cytomegalovirus exposure and HLA in healthy donors. Sequencing was performed with immunoSEQ multiplex PCR; in TCRdb, only in-frame clones are kept and a portion is missing. The sample shows about 110,000 clones, roughly 87% of them seen only once. CDR1 and CDR2 (germline): DFQATT, SNEGSKA (reference sequence). The CDR3 is made up of 11 amino acids. Trimming removed 4 bases from V and 5 bases from J, with 8 bases in between. The receptor's source is a woman younger than 35 in good health and CMV-seronegative. The chain combines TRBV20-1 with TRBJ2-5; a weak D match, TRBD2 (5 bases). The specimen was PBMCs. CDR3 loop: CSATGVETQYF. CDR3 nucleotide sequence: TGCAGTGCTACCGGGGTCGAGACCCAGTACTTC.